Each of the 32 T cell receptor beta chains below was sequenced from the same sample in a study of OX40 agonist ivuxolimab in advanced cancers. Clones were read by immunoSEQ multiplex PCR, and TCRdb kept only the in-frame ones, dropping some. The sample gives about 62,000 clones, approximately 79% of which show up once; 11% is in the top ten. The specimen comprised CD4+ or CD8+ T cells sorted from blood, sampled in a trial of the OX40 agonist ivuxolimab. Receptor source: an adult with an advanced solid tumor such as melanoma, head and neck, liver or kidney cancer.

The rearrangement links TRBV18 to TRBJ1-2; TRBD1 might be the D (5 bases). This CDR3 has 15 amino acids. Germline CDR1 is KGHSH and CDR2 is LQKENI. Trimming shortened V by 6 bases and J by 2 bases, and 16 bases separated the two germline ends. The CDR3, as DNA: TGTGCCAGCTCTCCCGGACTCGACAGAAACTATGGCTACACCTTC. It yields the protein CASSPGLDRNYGYTF.

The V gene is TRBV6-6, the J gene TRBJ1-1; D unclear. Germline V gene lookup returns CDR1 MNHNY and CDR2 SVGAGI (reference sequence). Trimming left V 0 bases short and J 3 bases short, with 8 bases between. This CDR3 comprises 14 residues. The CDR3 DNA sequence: TGTGCCAGCAGTTACTCAACACAATACACTGAAGCTTTCTTT. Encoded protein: CASSYSTQYTEAFF.

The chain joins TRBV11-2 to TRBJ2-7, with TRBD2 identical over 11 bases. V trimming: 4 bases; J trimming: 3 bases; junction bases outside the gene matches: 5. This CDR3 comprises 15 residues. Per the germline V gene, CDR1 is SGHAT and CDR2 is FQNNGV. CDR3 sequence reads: CASSSQGTSGYEQYF. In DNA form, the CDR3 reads TGTGCCAGCAGCTCTCAAGGGACTAGCGGCTACGAGCAGTACTTC.

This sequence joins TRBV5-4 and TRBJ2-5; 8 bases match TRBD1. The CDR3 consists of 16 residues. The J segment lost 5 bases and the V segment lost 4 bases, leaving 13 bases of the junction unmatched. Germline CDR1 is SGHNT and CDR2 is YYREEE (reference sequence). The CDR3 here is CASSPATGAFSETQYF. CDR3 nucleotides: TGTGCCAGCAGCCCTGCGACAGGGGCCTTTTCGGAGACCCAGTACTTC. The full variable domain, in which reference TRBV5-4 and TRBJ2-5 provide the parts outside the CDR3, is ETGVTQSPTHLIKTRGQQVTLRCSSQSGHNTVSWYQQALGQGPQFIFQYYREEENGRGNFPPRFSGLQFPNYSSELNVNALELDDSALYLCASSPATGAFSETQYFGPGTRLLVL.

As DNA, the CDR3 is TGTGCCAGTAGTACGCTGAGCTCTGGAAACACCATATATTTT. Translated: CASSTLSSGNTIYF. The chain combines TRBV19 with TRBJ1-3; D remains unclear. The CDR3 length is 14 residues. Between the trimmed V and J ends, which lost 4 bases and 0 bases, there was a span of 7 bases. Germline V CDR1 and CDR2: LNHDA, SQIVND (reference sequence).

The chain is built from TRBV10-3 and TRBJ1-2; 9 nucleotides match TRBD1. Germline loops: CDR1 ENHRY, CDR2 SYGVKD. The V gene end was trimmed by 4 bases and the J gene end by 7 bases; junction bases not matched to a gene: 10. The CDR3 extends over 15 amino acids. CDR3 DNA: TGTGCCATCAGTGCCTTAACCGACAGGGGGGCTGGCTACACCTTC. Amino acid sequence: CAISALTDRGAGYTF.

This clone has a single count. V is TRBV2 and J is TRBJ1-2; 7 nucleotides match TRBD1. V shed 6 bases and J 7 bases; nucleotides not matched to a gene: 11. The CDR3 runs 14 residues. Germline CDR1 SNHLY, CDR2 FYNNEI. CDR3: CASSGQVESSGYTF. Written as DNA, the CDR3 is TGTGCCAGCAGCGGACAGGTAGAATCCTCTGGCTACACCTTC.

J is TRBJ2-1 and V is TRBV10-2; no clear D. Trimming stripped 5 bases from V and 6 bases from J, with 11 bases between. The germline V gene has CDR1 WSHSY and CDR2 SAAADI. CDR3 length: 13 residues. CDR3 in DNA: TGCGCCAGCAGTTCCCCTACGGGCAATGAGCAGTTCTTC. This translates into CASSSPTGNEQFF.

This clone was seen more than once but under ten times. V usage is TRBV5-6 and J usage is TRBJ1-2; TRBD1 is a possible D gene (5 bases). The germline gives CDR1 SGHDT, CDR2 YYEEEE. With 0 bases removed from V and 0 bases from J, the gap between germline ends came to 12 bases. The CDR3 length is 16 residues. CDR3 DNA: TGTGCCAGCAGCTTGGTTTGGGACGCCTCTAACTATGGCTACACCTTC. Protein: CASSLVWDASNYGYTF.

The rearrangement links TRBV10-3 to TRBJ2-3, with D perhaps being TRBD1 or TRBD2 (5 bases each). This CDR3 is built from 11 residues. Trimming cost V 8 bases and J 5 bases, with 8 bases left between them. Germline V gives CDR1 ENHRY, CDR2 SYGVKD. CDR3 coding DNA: TGTGCCATCGGGGACGGAGATACGCAGTATTTT. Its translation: CAIGDGDTQYF.

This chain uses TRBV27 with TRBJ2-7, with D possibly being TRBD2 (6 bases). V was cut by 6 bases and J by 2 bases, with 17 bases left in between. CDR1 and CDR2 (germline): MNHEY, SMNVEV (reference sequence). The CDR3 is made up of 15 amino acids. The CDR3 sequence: CASSSLGLGPYEQYF. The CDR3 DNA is TGTGCCAGCAGCTCTTTGGGACTGGGTCCCTACGAGCAGTACTTC.

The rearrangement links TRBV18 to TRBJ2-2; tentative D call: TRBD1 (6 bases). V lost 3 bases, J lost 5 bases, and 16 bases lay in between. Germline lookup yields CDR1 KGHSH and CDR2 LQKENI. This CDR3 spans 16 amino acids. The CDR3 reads CASSPATGTQTGELFF. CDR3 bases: TGTGCCAGCTCACCGGCGACCGGGACACAGACCGGGGAGCTGTTTTTT.

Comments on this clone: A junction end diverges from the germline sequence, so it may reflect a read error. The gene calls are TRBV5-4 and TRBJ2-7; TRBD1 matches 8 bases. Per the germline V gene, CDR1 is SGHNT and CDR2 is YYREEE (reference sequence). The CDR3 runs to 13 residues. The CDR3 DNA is TGCGCCAGCAGCCCCCGGACAGGGCTCGAGCAGTACTTC. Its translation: CASSPRTGLEQYF. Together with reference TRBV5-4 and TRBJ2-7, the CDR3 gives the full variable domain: ETGVTQSPTHLIKTRGQQVTLRCSSQSGHNTVSWYQQALGQGPQFIFQYYREEENGRGNFPPRFSGLQFPNYSSELNVNALELDDSALYLCASSPRTGLEQYFGPGTRLTVT.

DNA of the CDR3: TGTGCCAGCAGCTTGGATACTAGCGGCGAGCAGTACTTC. Encoded protein: CASSLDTSGEQYF. The chain has TRBV7-2 and TRBJ2-7; TRBD2 matches at 8 bases. The J segment lost 6 bases and the V segment lost 3 bases, leaving 4 bases of the junction unmatched. There are 13 residues in the CDR3. Germline assignment: CDR1 SGHTA and CDR2 FQGNSA.

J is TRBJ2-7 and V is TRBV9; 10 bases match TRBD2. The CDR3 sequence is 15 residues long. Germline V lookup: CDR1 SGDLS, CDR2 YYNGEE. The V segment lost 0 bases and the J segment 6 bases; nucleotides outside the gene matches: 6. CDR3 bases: TGTGCCAGCAGCGTAGGGTCTAGCGGGGGTTCCGAGCAGTACTTC. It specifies CASSVGSSGGSEQYF.

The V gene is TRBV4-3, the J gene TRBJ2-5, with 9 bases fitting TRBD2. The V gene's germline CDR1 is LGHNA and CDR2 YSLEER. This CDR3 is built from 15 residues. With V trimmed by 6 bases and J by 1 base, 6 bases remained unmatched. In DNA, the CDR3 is TGCGCCAGCAGACAAACGACTAGCGGCCAAGAGACCCAGTACTTC. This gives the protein CASRQTTSGQETQYF.

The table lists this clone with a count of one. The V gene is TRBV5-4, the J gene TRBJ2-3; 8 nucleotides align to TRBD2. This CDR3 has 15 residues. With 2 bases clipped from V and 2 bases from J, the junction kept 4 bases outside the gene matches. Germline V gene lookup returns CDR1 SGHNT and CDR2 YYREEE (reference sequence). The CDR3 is CASSFPGGPTDTQYF. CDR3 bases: TGTGCCAGCAGCTTTCCGGGGGGGCCCACAGATACGCAGTATTTT. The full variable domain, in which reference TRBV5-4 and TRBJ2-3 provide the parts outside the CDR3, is ETGVTQSPTHLIKTRGQQVTLRCSSQSGHNTVSWYQQALGQGPQFIFQYYREEENGRGNFPPRFSGLQFPNYSSELNVNALELDDSALYLCASSFPGGPTDTQYFGPGTRLTVL.

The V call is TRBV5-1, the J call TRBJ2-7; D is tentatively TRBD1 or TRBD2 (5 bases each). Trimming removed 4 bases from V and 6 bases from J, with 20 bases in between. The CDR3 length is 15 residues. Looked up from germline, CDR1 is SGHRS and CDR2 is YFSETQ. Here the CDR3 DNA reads TGCGCCAGCAGCGGCGACAGCGGCTCGGATTTCGAGCAGTACTTC. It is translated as CASSGDSGSDFEQYF.

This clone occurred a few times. The chain's CDR3 is CASSPGPPYLDEQYF. The CDR3 coding sequence is TGTGCCAGCAGCCCCGGACCCCCGTATCTCGACGAGCAGTACTTC. V usage is TRBV7-8 and J usage is TRBJ2-7; D gene uncertain. Germline values: CDR1 SGHVS, CDR2 FQNEAQ. Trimming pared 5 bases from V and 5 bases from J, leaving 19 bases between. The CDR3 runs to 15 residues.

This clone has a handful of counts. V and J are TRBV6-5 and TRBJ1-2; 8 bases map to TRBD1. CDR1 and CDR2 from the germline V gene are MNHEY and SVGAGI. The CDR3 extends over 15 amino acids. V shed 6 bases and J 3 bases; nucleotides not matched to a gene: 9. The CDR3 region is CASSRPGQGDYGYTF. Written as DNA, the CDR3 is TGTGCCAGCAGCCGCCCAGGACAGGGTGACTATGGCTACACCTTC.

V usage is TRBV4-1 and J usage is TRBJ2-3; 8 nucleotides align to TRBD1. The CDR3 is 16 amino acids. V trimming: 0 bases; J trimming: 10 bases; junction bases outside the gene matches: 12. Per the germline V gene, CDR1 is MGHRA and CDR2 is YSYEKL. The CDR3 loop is CASSQEGGTGWTPQYF. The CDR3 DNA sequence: TGCGCCAGCAGCCAAGAAGGGGGGACAGGTTGGACCCCGCAGTATTTT.

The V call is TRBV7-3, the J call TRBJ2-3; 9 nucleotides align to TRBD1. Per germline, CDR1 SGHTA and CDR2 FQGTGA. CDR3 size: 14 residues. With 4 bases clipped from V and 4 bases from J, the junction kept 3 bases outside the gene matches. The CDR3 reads CASSSWDRADTQYF. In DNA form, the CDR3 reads TGTGCCAGCAGCTCTTGGGACAGGGCAGATACGCAGTATTTT.

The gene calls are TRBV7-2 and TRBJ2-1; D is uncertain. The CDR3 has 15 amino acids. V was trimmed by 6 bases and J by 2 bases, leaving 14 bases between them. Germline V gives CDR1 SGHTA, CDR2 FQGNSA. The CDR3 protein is CASRSTDRPYNEQFF. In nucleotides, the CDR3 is TGTGCCAGCAGATCAACCGATCGTCCCTACAATGAGCAGTTCTTC.

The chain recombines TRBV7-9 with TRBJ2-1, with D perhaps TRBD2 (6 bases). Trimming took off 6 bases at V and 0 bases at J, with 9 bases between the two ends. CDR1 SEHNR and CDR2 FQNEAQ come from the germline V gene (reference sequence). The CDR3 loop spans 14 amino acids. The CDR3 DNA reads TGTGCCAGCAGACTAGCCAGCTCCTACAATGAGCAGTTCTTC. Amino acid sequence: CASRLASSYNEQFF. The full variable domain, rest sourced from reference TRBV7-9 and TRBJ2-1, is DTGVSQNPRHKITKRGQNVTFRCDPISEHNRLYWYRQTLGQGPEFLTYFQNEAQLEKSRLLSDRFSAERPKGSFSTLEIQRTEQGDSAMYLCASRLASSYNEQFFGPGTRLTVL.

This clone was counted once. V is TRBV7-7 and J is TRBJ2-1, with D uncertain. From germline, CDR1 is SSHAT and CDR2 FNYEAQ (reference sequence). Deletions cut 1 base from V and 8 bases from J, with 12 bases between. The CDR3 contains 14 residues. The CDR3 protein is CASSLDSSGDEQFF. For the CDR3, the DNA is TGTGCCAGCAGCTTAGATTCTAGTGGCGATGAGCAGTTCTTC.

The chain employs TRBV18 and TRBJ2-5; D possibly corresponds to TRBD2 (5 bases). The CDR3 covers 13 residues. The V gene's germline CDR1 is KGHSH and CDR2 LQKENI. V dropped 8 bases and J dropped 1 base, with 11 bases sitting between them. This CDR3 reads CASLAGFQETQYF. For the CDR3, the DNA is TGTGCCAGCCTCGCGGGTTTCCAAGAGACCCAGTACTTC.

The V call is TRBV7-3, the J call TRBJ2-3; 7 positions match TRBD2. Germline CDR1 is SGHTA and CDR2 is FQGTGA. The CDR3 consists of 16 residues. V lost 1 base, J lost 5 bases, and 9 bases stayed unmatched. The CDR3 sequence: CASSLNPGLGGDTQYF. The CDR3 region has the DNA TGTGCCAGCAGCTTAAACCCCGGACTAGGCGGAGATACGCAGTATTTT. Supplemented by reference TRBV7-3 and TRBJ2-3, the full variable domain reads GAGVSQTPSNKVTEKGKYVELRCDPISGHTALYWYRQSLGQGPEFLIYFQGTGAADDSGLPNDRFFAVRPEGSVSTLKIQRTERGDSAVYLCASSLNPGLGGDTQYFGPGTRLTVL.

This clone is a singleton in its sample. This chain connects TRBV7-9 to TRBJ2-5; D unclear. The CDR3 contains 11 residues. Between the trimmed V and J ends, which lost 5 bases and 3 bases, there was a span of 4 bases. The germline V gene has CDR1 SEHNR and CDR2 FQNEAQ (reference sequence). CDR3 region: CASSQKETQYF. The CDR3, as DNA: TGTGCCAGCAGCCAAAAAGAGACCCAGTACTTC.

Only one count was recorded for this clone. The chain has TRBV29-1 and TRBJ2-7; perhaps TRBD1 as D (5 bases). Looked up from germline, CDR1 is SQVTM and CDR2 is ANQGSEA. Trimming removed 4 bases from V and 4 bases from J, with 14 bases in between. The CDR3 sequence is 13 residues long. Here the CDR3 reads CSVGAWGAYEQYF. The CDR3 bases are TGCAGCGTTGGGGCTTGGGGCGCTTACGAGCAGTACTTC.

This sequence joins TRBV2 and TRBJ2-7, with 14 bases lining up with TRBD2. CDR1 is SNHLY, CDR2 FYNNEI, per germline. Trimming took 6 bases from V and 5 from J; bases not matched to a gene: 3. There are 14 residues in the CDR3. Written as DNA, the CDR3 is TGTGCCAGCAGCCCGGGACTAGCGGGAGACGAGCAGTACTTC. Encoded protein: CASSPGLAGDEQYF.

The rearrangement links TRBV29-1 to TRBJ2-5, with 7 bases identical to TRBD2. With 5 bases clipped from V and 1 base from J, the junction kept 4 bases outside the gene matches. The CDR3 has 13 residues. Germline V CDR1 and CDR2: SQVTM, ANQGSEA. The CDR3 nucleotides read TGCAGCGTTAGACTAGCCACCCAAGAGACCCAGTACTTC. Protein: CSVRLATQETQYF.

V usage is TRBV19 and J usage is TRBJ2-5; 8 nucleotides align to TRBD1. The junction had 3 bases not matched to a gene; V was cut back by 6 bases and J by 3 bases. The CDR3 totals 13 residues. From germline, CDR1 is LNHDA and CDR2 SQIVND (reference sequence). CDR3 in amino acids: CASRIQGEETQYF. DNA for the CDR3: TGTGCCAGTAGAATACAGGGGGAAGAGACCCAGTACTTC.